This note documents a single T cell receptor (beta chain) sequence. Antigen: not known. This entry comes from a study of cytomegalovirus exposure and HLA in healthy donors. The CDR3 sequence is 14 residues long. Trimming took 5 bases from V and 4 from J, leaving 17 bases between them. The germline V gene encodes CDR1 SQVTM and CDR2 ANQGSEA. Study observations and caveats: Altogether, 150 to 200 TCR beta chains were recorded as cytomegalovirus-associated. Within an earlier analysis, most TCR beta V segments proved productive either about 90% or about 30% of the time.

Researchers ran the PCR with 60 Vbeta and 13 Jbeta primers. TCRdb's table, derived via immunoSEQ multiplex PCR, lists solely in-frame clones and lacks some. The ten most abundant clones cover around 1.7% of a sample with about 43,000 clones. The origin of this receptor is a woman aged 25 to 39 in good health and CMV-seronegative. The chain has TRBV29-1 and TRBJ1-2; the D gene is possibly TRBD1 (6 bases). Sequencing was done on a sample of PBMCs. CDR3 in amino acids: CSVTLRGFVYGYTF. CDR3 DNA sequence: TGCAGCGTTACCCTCAGGGGATTCGTCTATGGCTACACCTTC.